The 28 T cell receptor beta chains below come from one sample, sequenced in a study of shared clonotypes between healthy human individuals. Method: immunoSEQ multiplex PCR; TCRdb's copy keeps in-frame clones and lacks some. The sample includes 650,000 to 700,000 clones, 90% seen only once; the top ten take roughly 36%. The sample taken for sequencing was memory CD8+ T cells from PBMCs. Subset here: CD45RO+ cells pooled with CCR7-negative TemRA cells. These receptors were taken from a man younger than 35 in good health. Some clones in this sample may be carry-over from other donors' samples.

The rearrangement joins TRBV7-7 to TRBJ2-1; 8 bases fit TRBD2. Per germline, CDR1 SSHAT and CDR2 FNYEAQ (reference sequence). The length of the CDR3 is 16 residues. After removal of 0 bases from V and 7 bases from J, the junction contained 8 bases not matched to a gene. The CDR3 sequence: CASSLAPAGVGNEQFF. The CDR3 DNA sequence: TGTGCCAGCAGCTTAGCCCCAGCGGGAGTGGGGAATGAGCAGTTCTTC.

The V gene is TRBV15, the J gene TRBJ1-5, with D possibly being TRBD1 (5 bases). Trimming left V 1 base short and J 2 bases short, with 9 bases between. The germline gives CDR1 LNHNV, CDR2 YYDKDF (reference sequence). The CDR3 consists of 15 residues. CDR3 amino acids: CATSRGREGNQPQHF. The CDR3 DNA is TGTGCCACCAGCAGAGGCAGGGAAGGCAATCAGCCCCAGCATTTT.

This clone was observed a few times. This chain links TRBV9 with TRBJ1-1, with a weak D call TRBD1 (6 bases). V dropped 2 bases and J dropped 3 bases, with 14 bases sitting between them. This CDR3 comprises 15 residues. Per germline, CDR1 SGDLS and CDR2 YYNGEE. The CDR3 DNA reads as TGTGCCAGCAGCGTGGCGGACAGAGCATACACTGAAGCTTTCTTT. Amino acid sequence: CASSVADRAYTEAFF.

V is TRBV7-9 and J is TRBJ1-1; D may be TRBD1 (6 bases). Germline V gene sequence: CDR1 SEHNR, CDR2 FQNEAQ (reference sequence). Between the trimmed V and J ends, which lost 1 base and 5 bases, there was a span of 11 bases. The CDR3 is 14 residues long. The CDR3 region is CASSLGGPGTEAFF. The CDR3 DNA sequence: TGTGCCAGCAGCTTAGGGGGGCCTGGGACTGAAGCTTTCTTT.

V usage is TRBV19 and J usage is TRBJ2-2; the D gene is possibly TRBD1 (5 bases). Deletions cut 3 bases from V and 7 bases from J, with 12 bases between. The CDR3 length is 14 residues. CDR1 LNHDA and CDR2 SQIVND come from the germline V gene (reference sequence). CDR3 bases: TGTGCCAGTAGTATTGAAGGGGCCGGCGGGGAGCTGTTTTTT. Its protein product is CASSIEGAGGELFF.

The CDR3 is CATSREGEGETQYF. DNA of the CDR3: TGTGCCACCAGCAGAGAGGGTGAAGGAGAGACCCAGTACTTC. The chain couples TRBV15 to TRBJ2-5, with unresolved D. The CDR3 has 14 amino acids. The V gene's germline CDR1 is LNHNV and CDR2 YYDKDF (reference sequence). The V end lost 0 bases, the J end lost 4 bases, and 9 bases lay between the germline ends.

V gene TRBV5-6 combines with J gene TRBJ2-3; maybe TRBD2 (6 bases). Looked up from germline, CDR1 is SGHDT and CDR2 is YYEEEE. V was trimmed by 1 base and J by 1 base, leaving 13 bases between them. The CDR3 contains 16 residues. CDR3 bases: TGTGCCAGCAGCTTGCTTGCTAGCGATCGCACAGATACGCAGTATTTT. This translates into CASSLLASDRTDTQYF.

This chain links TRBV5-4 with TRBJ1-1; D is possibly TRBD1 (6 bases). The CDR3 has 15 amino acids. Germline CDR1 reads SGHNT; CDR2 reads YYREEE (reference sequence). V lost 3 bases to trimming and J lost 5 bases, with 17 bases between them. Here the CDR3 DNA reads TGTGCCAGCAGCTGGATTGAGACAGGAAGAACTGAAGCTTTCTTT. Its protein is CASSWIETGRTEAFF. Variable domain in full (rest from reference TRBV5-4 and TRBJ1-1): ETGVTQSPTHLIKTRGQQVTLRCSSQSGHNTVSWYQQALGQGPQFIFQYYREEENGRGNFPPRFSGLQFPNYSSELNVNALELDDSALYLCASSWIETGRTEAFFGQGTRLTVV.

In DNA form, the CDR3 reads TGTGCCAGTAGCTTATACAGGGCCGGGATGGATGGCTACACCTTC. It codes for CASSLYRAGMDGYTF. The chain links TRBV19 to TRBJ1-2, with TRBD1 as a possible D gene (6 bases). The CDR3 runs 15 residues. CDR1 and CDR2 from the germline V gene are LNHDA and SQIVND (reference sequence). Deletions cut 6 bases from V and 6 bases from J, with 20 bases between.

The genes are TRBV5-3 and TRBJ2-2; no firm D call. TRBV5-3 is placed among ORFs of uncertain function. V was pared by 0 bases and J by 6 bases, with 6 bases between. The CDR3 covers 13 residues. CDR3 sequence (DNA): TGTGCCAGAAGCTTGGGACAAGCCGGGGAGCTGTTTTTT. Translation gives CARSLGQAGELFF.

This clone has more than one count but fewer than ten. The V and J genes are TRBV10-3 and TRBJ1-1; 7 nucleotides match TRBD1. V shed 7 bases, J shed 1 base, and the junction held 3 bases outside the gene matches. Germline-derived CDR1 and CDR2 are ENHRY and SYGVKD. The CDR3 totals 13 residues. The DNA of the CDR3 is TGTGCCATCACCAACAGGGGGAACACTGAAGCTTTCTTT. It is translated as CAITNRGNTEAFF.

J is TRBJ2-4 and V is TRBV7-9, with TRBD1 matching 10 bases. Germline values: CDR1 SEHNR, CDR2 FQNEAQ (reference sequence). V was pared by 5 bases and J by 7 bases, with 11 bases of the junction left unmatched. CDR3 length equals 16 residues. The CDR3 sequence is CASSPRDRGPTNIQYF. The DNA of the CDR3 is TGTGCCAGCAGCCCGAGGGACAGGGGACCAACGAACATTCAGTACTTC.

CDR3 amino acids: CASSVGLAGGIEQFF. The CDR3, as DNA: TGTGCCAGCAGCGTAGGACTAGCGGGAGGGATTGAGCAGTTCTTC. This chain links TRBV9 with TRBJ2-1, with 14 bases matching TRBD2. The germline CDR1 and CDR2 sequences are SGDLS and YYNGEE. V lost 0 bases to trimming and J lost 9 bases; unmatched junction nucleotides: 2. The CDR3 runs 15 residues.

The V gene is TRBV5-4, the J gene TRBJ2-3; 11 bases map to TRBD2. The CDR3 is 15 amino acids. The J segment lost 5 bases and the V segment lost 4 bases, leaving 6 bases of the junction unmatched. CDR1 SGHNT and CDR2 YYREEE come from the germline V gene (reference sequence). The CDR3 sequence: CASSPVTSGGDTQYF. Here the CDR3 DNA reads TGTGCCAGCAGCCCTGTAACTAGCGGGGGAGATACGCAGTATTTT.

With respect to this clone: Other DNA sequences in this sample translate to the same CDR3. This chain joins TRBV6-5 and TRBJ2-7; no firm D call. Germline values: CDR1 MNHEY, CDR2 SVGAGI. The length of the CDR3 is 11 residues. The V and J ends lost 2 bases and 4 bases respectively, with 3 bases between them. The CDR3 bases are TGTGCCAGCAGTTACCGTTACGAGCAGTACTTC. Amino acids: CASSYRYEQYF.

This sequence joins TRBV5-4 and TRBJ2-1; D unresolved. V gave up 1 base and J gave up 4 bases, with 9 bases separating them. The germline V gene has CDR1 SGHNT and CDR2 YYREEE (reference sequence). The CDR3 sequence is 14 residues long. CDR3 in DNA: TGTGCCAGCAGCTTGACCCAGGAGTACAATGAGCAGTTCTTC. As protein: CASSLTQEYNEQFF. The whole variable domain, remainder taken from reference TRBV5-4 and TRBJ2-1, is ETGVTQSPTHLIKTRGQQVTLRCSSQSGHNTVSWYQQALGQGPQFIFQYYREEENGRGNFPPRFSGLQFPNYSSELNVNALELDDSALYLCASSLTQEYNEQFFGPGTRLTVL.

The V call is TRBV5-4, the J call TRBJ1-2; D might be TRBD1 (5 bases). V lost 0 bases and J 8 bases, leaving 14 bases between the germline ends. Germline-derived CDR1 and CDR2 are SGHNT and YYREEE (reference sequence). The CDR3 sequence is 14 residues long. DNA for the CDR3: TGTGCCAGCAGCTTGGACGTCCAGGGATGGGGCTACACCTTC. It is translated as CASSLDVQGWGYTF.

The chain joins TRBV9 to TRBJ1-2; 7 bases fit TRBD1. From germline, CDR1 is SGDLS and CDR2 YYNGEE. J gave up 4 bases and V 4 bases, and 7 bases lay outside the gene matches. CDR3 length equals 14 residues. The CDR3 is CASSRGRNPYGYTF. The CDR3 DNA reads as TGTGCCAGCAGCAGGGGGCGTAATCCCTATGGCTACACCTTC.

With regard to this clone: This may be a read error: a much more frequent sequence differs by one nucleotide. The chain couples TRBV5-1 to TRBJ1-1, with D possibly TRBD1 on 6 matching bases. V lost 0 bases, J lost 4 bases, and 7 bases lay in between. This CDR3 is built from 13 residues. Germline V gene data show CDR1 as SGHRS and CDR2 as YFSETQ. CDR3 sequence: CASSLGRGTEAFF. CDR3 nucleotide sequence: TGCGCCAGCAGCTTGGGCAGGGGCACTGAAGCTTTCTTT.

Only one count was recorded for this clone. This chain uses TRBV6-6 with TRBJ2-2; possibly TRBD1 for D (5 bases). Germline V lookup: CDR1 MNHNY, CDR2 SVGAGI (reference sequence). The CDR3 loop spans 16 amino acids. V lost 0 bases and J lost 9, with 17 bases in between. The CDR3 loop reads CASSYSIGEKGWELFF. CDR3 coding DNA: TGTGCCAGCAGTTACTCGATAGGGGAAAAAGGTTGGGAGCTGTTTTTT.

The chain is built from TRBV11-2 and TRBJ2-1; 13 nucleotides match TRBD2. The V and J ends lost 5 bases and 7 bases, in that order; junction bases with no gene match: 11. CDR3 length: 17 amino acids. Germline lookup yields CDR1 SGHAT and CDR2 FQNNGV. The chain's CDR3 is CASSARPGLAGMNEQFF. The CDR3 DNA is TGTGCCAGCAGCGCCCGCCCGGGACTAGCGGGAATGAATGAGCAGTTCTTC.

The chain recombines TRBV28 with TRBJ2-1; D may correspond to TRBD1 or TRBD2 (5 bases each). The germline V gene has CDR1 MDHEN and CDR2 SYDVKM. V lost 5 bases to trimming and J lost 7 bases, with 15 bases between them. The CDR3 sequence is 14 residues long. CDR3 region: CASSRDLPGNEQFF. In nucleotides, the CDR3 is TGTGCCAGCAGTCGGGACCTCCCAGGGAATGAGCAGTTCTTC.

This chain uses TRBV6-1 with TRBJ2-3, with 7 bases aligning to TRBD1. Germline V CDR1 and CDR2: MNHNS, SASEGT. V trimming: 6 bases; J trimming: 8 bases; junction bases outside the gene matches: 11. The CDR3 length is 14 residues. The CDR3 bases are TGTGCCAGCAGCGACAGGGCCCAGCCAGGTACGCAGTATTTT. Translated, it gives CASSDRAQPGTQYF.

The chain links TRBV10-1 to TRBJ2-1, with TRBD2 matching over 12 bases. Looked up from germline, CDR1 is WNHNN and CDR2 is SYGVQD (reference sequence). The CDR3 consists of 16 residues. Trimming removed 4 bases from V and 7 bases from J; junction bases left unmatched: 8. CDR3 amino acids: CASSGDRLAGANEQFF. The CDR3 DNA is TGCGCCAGCAGTGGGGACAGACTAGCGGGAGCGAATGAGCAGTTCTTC.

Note on this clone: The sample contains more than one DNA sequence encoding this CDR3. The genes are TRBV7-9 and TRBJ2-1, with no clear D. V lost 1 base and J 7 bases, leaving 5 bases between the germline ends. Germline CDR1 SEHNR, CDR2 FQNEAQ (reference sequence). There are 12 residues in the CDR3. The CDR3 DNA is TGTGCCAGCAGCTTAGTCAGAAATGAGCAGTTCTTC. It is translated as CASSLVRNEQFF.

The gene calls are TRBV2 and TRBJ1-2; D unresolved. V was shortened by 2 bases and J by 5 bases, with 12 bases between the two germline ends. The CDR3 has 14 amino acids. In germline, CDR1 is SNHLY, CDR2 FYNNEI. This CDR3 reads CASSETRSAYGYTF. The CDR3 DNA reads TGTGCCAGCAGTGAAACGAGGTCGGCATATGGCTACACCTTC.

The chain joins TRBV2 to TRBJ1-4; no definite D call. The V end was cut by 6 bases, the J end by 6 bases, with 20 bases between. The germline CDR1 and CDR2 sequences are SNHLY and FYNNEI. CDR3 length: 16 residues. CDR3 nucleotides: TGTGCCAGCAGCGAAAATAAGGACCGATTTGATGAAAAACTGTTTTTT. This translates into CASSENKDRFDEKLFF.

The chain couples TRBV19 to TRBJ1-1; D is unresolved. Germline-derived CDR1 and CDR2 are LNHDA and SQIVND (reference sequence). The CDR3 consists of 15 residues. Trimming removed 5 bases at V and 5 bases at J, with 18 bases between. This CDR3 reads CASSVRFLGLTEAFF. The DNA for the CDR3 is TGTGCCAGTAGTGTCCGATTCCTGGGGTTGACTGAAGCTTTCTTT.